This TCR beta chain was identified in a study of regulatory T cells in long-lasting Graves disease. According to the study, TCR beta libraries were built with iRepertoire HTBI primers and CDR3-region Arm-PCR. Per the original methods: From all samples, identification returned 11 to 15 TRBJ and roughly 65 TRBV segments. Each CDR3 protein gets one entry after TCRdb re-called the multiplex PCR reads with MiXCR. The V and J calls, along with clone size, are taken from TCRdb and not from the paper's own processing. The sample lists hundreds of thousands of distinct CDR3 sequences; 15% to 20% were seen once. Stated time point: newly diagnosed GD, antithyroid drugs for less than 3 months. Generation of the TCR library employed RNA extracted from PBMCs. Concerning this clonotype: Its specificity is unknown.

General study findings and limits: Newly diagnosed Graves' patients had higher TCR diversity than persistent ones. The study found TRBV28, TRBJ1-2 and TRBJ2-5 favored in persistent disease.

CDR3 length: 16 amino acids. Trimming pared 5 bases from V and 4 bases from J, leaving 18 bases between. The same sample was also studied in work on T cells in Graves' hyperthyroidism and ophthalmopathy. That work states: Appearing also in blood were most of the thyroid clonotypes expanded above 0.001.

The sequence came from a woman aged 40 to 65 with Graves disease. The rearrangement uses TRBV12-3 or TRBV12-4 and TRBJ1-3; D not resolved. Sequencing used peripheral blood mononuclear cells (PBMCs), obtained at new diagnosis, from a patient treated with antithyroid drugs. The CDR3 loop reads CASSLPRKVSGNTIYF. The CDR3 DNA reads TGTGCCAGCAGTCTCCCCAGGAAGGTCTCCGGAAACACCATATATTTT.